These 8 T cell receptor beta chains came from one sample sequenced in a study of identical twins. TCRdb recomputed calls from the 5' RACE reads with MiXCR, one row per CDR3 protein. The table shows roughly 540,000 distinct CDR3 sequences, with roughly a fifth occurring only once. The same specimen was also included in a second study, on T cells expressing NK-cell markers.

The sequencing sample was made of CD4+ T cells sorted from blood. These TCRs come from a woman aged 18 to 35 in good health.

The chain is built from TRBV15 and TRBJ1-2; D gene uncertain. CDR1 and CDR2 (germline): LNHNV, YYDKDF (reference sequence). The CDR3 spans 18 residues. The V end lost 1 base, the J end lost 5 bases, and 23 bases lay between the germline ends. The CDR3 bases are TGTGCCACCAGCAGAGGTCCAATCCGAATCCAATATTATTATGGCTACACCTTC. Its translation: CATSRGPIRIQYYYGYTF.

This chain links TRBV29-1 with TRBJ2-5; no clear D gene. Germline V lookup: CDR1 SQVTM, CDR2 ANQGSEA. The CDR3 is made up of 11 amino acids. V gave up 6 bases and J gave up 1 base, with 6 bases separating them. The CDR3 nucleotides are TGCAGCGTACGGATCCAAGAGACCCAGTACTTC. Amino acids: CSVRIQETQYF.

The V and J genes are TRBV6-1 and TRBJ1-1; TRBD1 might be the D (6 bases). V lost 6 bases and J 0 bases, leaving 11 bases between the germline ends. This CDR3 is built from 14 residues. Germline V CDR1 and CDR2: MNHNS, SASEGT. This CDR3 is CASRPGTLNTEAFF. The CDR3 coding sequence is TGTGCCAGCAGGCCCGGGACATTGAACACTGAAGCTTTCTTT.

The CDR3 region is CSAKARELTQYF. In DNA, the CDR3 is TGCAGTGCTAAGGCCCGGGAGTTGACCCAGTACTTC. The rearrangement uses TRBV20-1 and TRBJ2-5; tentatively, D is TRBD2 (6 bases). Germline V gives CDR1 DFQATT, CDR2 SNEGSKA (reference sequence). The CDR3 is 12 amino acids. V was trimmed by 4 bases and J by 7 bases, leaving 13 bases between them.

The genes are TRBV5-6 and TRBJ1-4; D is unclear. The germline V and J ends were trimmed by 4 bases and 8 bases, with 18 bases remaining between them. Germline values: CDR1 SGHDT, CDR2 YYEEEE. The CDR3 runs 15 residues. In DNA, the CDR3 is TGTGCCAGCAGCACGGACGGTGGAAGGGTCGAAAAACTGTTTTTT. It specifies CASSTDGGRVEKLFF.

This clonotype showed up just a few times. The chain employs TRBV4-1 and TRBJ2-1, with 7 positions matching TRBD2. V was pared by 5 bases and J by 0 bases, with 16 bases of the junction left unmatched. Germline V gene lookup returns CDR1 MGHRA and CDR2 YSYEKL. The CDR3 sequence is 19 residues long. CDR3 nucleotides: TGCGCCAGCAGCGATGGGGGACTAACCCACTATAGCTCCTACAATGAGCAGTTCTTC. Protein sequence: CASSDGGLTHYSSYNEQFF.

This clonotype was seen more than once but under ten times. This chain joins TRBV5-8 and TRBJ2-5; D unresolved. This CDR3 spans 11 amino acids. Trimming removed 0 bases from V and 7 bases from J, with 4 bases in between. Germline V lookup: CDR1 SGHTS, CDR2 YDEGEE. The CDR3 reads CASSLGLTQYF. The DNA of the CDR3 is TGTGCCAGCAGCTTGGGGCTGACCCAGTACTTC.

This clonotype has only a few counts. This sequence joins TRBV5-1 and TRBJ2-3, with 7 bases fitting TRBD1. CDR1 SGHRS and CDR2 YFSETQ come from the germline V gene. The CDR3 totals 14 residues. The junction had 5 bases not matched to a gene; V was cut back by 5 bases and J by 2 bases. The CDR3 DNA follows: TGCGCCAGCAGAACAGGGGCCGACACAGATACGCAGTATTTT. This gives the protein CASRTGADTDTQYF.